This TCR beta chain was sequenced for a study of blood T cell repertoires in COVID-19 (TCRdb year 2020). Regarding the study in general: Samples from collaborators originated in the United States, Italy and Spain and spanned both the acute and convalescent phases of COVID-19. The prospective study material was composed of cDNA or gDNA derived from T cells, B-cell-depleted T cells, or PBMCs. Subjects who had been exposed to COVID-19, were actively infected with it, or had recovered from it provided the deeply sampled blood TCRbeta repertoires that made up the dataset. The repertoires were released in a freely available public database meant as a resource for research on the immune response to SARS-CoV-2. Samples came from the ongoing ImmuneRACE study (first 160 participants) plus 1,254 subjects from 6 global collaborators. Nearly every sample came with metadata listing a de-identified subject ID, COVID-19 status, age in years and sex. Where available, HLA class I and class II types were taken from metadata supplied by the sample provider and were not determined by assay-based typing.

The paper's findings and limits, for the study overall: The quantity of clinical and demographic metadata differed by source and by participant and was supplied without curation.

In the prospective study, participants were roughly 18 to 100 years old, resided in about 25 geographic areas of the United States, and were enrolled through a virtual design. In the prospective study, participants were assigned to cohorts based on the clinical history participants reported in a screening survey and a study questionnaire. Each participant in the prospective study had whole blood, serum and a nasopharyngeal or oropharyngeal swab collected by mobile phlebotomists. Over a roughly 2-month period, participants in the prospective study had the option of providing additional blood draws and questionnaires. Blood samples from the prospective study were shipped frozen or at room temperature prior to DNA extraction. As for this clone: The antigen it recognizes is unknown. No base quality values were provided; no much bigger clone lies one nucleotide off.

The cysteine opens and the phenylalanine closes a CDR3 of 14 amino acids. This entry keeps only the CDR3 DNA: 42 bases, framed from base 1. V is cut by 3 bases and J by 2 bases, and the space between the germline ends is 8 bases. Via the germline V gene (reference sequence), CDR1 is LNHDA and CDR2 SQIVND. The immunoSEQ Assay, a bias-controlled multiplex PCR, was used to amplify TCRbeta CDR3 regions from genomic DNA. The paper's processing steps were these. Nucleated cell counts per sample were estimated from amplification of reference gene primers within the assay. Sequence reads were collapsed and filtered to measure the absolute abundance of every unique TCRbeta CDR3 rearrangement. For each sample, productive Simpson clonality was calculated as the square root of Simpson's diversity index over productive rearrangements. TCRdb mirrors the immuneACCESS table, restricted to in-frame sequences. Some clones are absent from its copies; in checked studies, under half trace to an unresolved V gene, and the reason for the others is unknown. V, J and clone size are taken as reported in that table, and D and trimming were inferred from the DNA itself. A total of approximately 250,000 clones appear in this sample, more than 70% of them only once. Clones ranked in the top ten supply roughly 2.4% of the sample.

The sequence was obtained from a woman aged 40 to 50 with acute COVID-19. This sequence uses TRBV19 and TRBJ1-3, with no confident D gene call. The sample taken for sequencing was PBMCs or T cells enriched from blood (not recorded which). The CDR3 region reads CASSILRTGNTIYF. The nucleotide sequence reads as follows: TGTGCCAGTAGTATTTTGAGGACTGGAAACACCATATATTTT.